Below are 14 T cell receptor beta chains sequenced from a single sample in a study of cytotoxic CD8 clonotypes in ibrutinib-treated CLL. Profiled with immunoSEQ multiplex PCR; TCRdb holds only in-frame clones, not every one. The table includes about 140,000 clones, approximately 80% detected once. Sequenced material: PBMCs, taken after 12 months of ibrutinib treatment. These receptors originate from a human donor with chronic lymphocytic leukemia.

J is TRBJ1-6 and V is TRBV6-1; 7 nucleotides match TRBD1. CDR1 MNHNS and CDR2 SASEGT come from the germline V gene. The CDR3 is made up of 18 amino acids. Unmatched junction bases numbered 10, after V lost 2 bases and J lost 3 bases. The CDR3 protein is CASSEKGAGVYYNSPLHF. CDR3 nucleotides: TGTGCCAGCAGTGAAAAGGGGGCAGGCGTATACTATAATTCACCCCTCCACTTT.

This clone was picked up a small number of times. V and J are TRBV5-1 and TRBJ1-1, with D perhaps matching TRBD1 (5 bases). The CDR3 has 15 residues. CDR1 and CDR2 (germline): SGHRS, YFSETQ. Deletions cut 3 bases from V and 0 bases from J, with 12 bases between. In DNA, the CDR3 is TGCGCCAGCAGCTCCCAGGGCAGCATGAACACTGAAGCTTTCTTT. Protein product: CASSSQGSMNTEAFF.

This chain uses TRBV2 with TRBJ1-2, with D unclear. Trimming cost V 3 bases and J 4 bases, with 12 bases left between them. CDR1 is SNHLY and CDR2 is FYNNEI in the germline V gene. This CDR3 contains 14 residues. The CDR3 protein is CASSDIGDPYGYTF. Written as DNA, the CDR3 is TGTGCCAGCAGTGATATTGGGGATCCCTATGGCTACACCTTC.

The rearrangement joins TRBV9 to TRBJ1-5; 9 bases match TRBD1. V was clipped by 0 bases and J by 7 bases; unmatched bases: 8. Germline-derived CDR1 and CDR2 are SGDLS and YYNGEE. This CDR3 comprises 16 residues. CDR3 amino acids: CASSVGAGQGLQPQHF. The CDR3 DNA is TGTGCCAGCAGCGTAGGTGCGGGACAGGGTTTACAGCCCCAGCATTTT.

This chain links TRBV28 with TRBJ1-1; tentatively, D is TRBD1 (5 bases). The CDR3 is 17 amino acids. Per the germline V gene, CDR1 is MDHEN and CDR2 is SYDVKM. The V gene lost 3 bases and the J gene lost 1 base, with 18 bases spanning the gap. CDR3 DNA sequence: TGTGCCAGCAGTTTTCCGGGACTCAAAACGGGGAACACTGAAGCTTTCTTT. This gives the protein CASSFPGLKTGNTEAFF. The complete variable domain, with remaining parts taken from reference TRBV28 and TRBJ1-1, reads DVKVTQSSRYLVKRTGEKVFLECVQDMDHENMFWYRQDPGLGLRLIYFSYDVKMKEKGDIPEGYSVSREKKERFSLILESASTNQTSMYLCASSFPGLKTGNTEAFFGQGTRLTVV.

This clone was seen only a few times. The J gene is TRBJ2-7, the V gene TRBV4-2; 7 bases match TRBD2. The CDR3 has 14 amino acids. The germline V gene has CDR1 LGHNA and CDR2 YNFKEQ. The J segment lost 2 bases and the V segment lost 5 bases, leaving 6 bases of the junction unmatched. The CDR3 protein is CASSLRGLAYEQYF. CDR3 bases: TGTGCCAGCAGCTTACGCGGACTAGCCTACGAGCAGTACTTC.

The chain carries TRBV14 and TRBJ2-5; 7 bases agree with TRBD2. After removal of 4 bases from V and 4 bases from J, the junction contained 6 bases not matched to a gene. Germline lookup yields CDR1 SGHDN and CDR2 FVKESK. The CDR3 is 14 amino acids. CDR3 protein: CASSPPGGRETQYF. Here the CDR3 DNA reads TGTGCCAGCAGCCCCCCCGGCGGGAGAGAGACCCAGTACTTC.

The V gene is TRBV4-1, the J gene TRBJ2-7, with 8 bases aligning to TRBD1. The V and J ends lost 3 bases and 6 bases, in that order; junction bases with no gene match: 7. Germline V gene data show CDR1 as MGHRA and CDR2 as YSYEKL. This CDR3 region has 14 residues. The CDR3 DNA reads TGCGCCAGCAGCCAGACAGGGGTTGTTAGCGAGCAGTACTTC. Its protein product is CASSQTGVVSEQYF.

The J gene is TRBJ2-5, the V gene TRBV11-3; 8 bases fit TRBD1. Germline assignment: CDR1 SGHNT and CDR2 YENEEA. J lost 4 bases, V lost 2 bases, and 3 bases had no gene match. The CDR3 has 14 residues. In DNA form, the CDR3 reads TGTGCCAGCAGCTTACAGGGGGCCCCAGAGACCCAGTACTTC. Amino acid sequence: CASSLQGAPETQYF.

This clone was found a few times. J is TRBJ2-1 and V is TRBV28, with TRBD1 as a possible D gene (5 bases). V lost 7 bases and J lost 3, with 10 bases in between. There are 13 residues in the CDR3. The V gene's germline CDR1 is MDHEN and CDR2 SYDVKM. This CDR3 reads CASIQAFYNEQFF. The CDR3 DNA reads as TGTGCCAGCATACAGGCCTTCTACAATGAGCAGTTCTTC.

The genes are TRBV19 and TRBJ1-5, with D tentatively TRBD1 (5 bases). The CDR3 contains 17 residues. V lost 0 bases, J lost 0 bases, and 12 bases lay in between. CDR1 and CDR2 from the germline V gene are LNHDA and SQIVND (reference sequence). The chain's CDR3 is CASSIDSGIDSNQPQHF. In nucleotides, the CDR3 is TGTGCCAGTAGTATAGATTCAGGGATAGATAGCAATCAGCCCCAGCATTTT.

The chain joins TRBV7-6 to TRBJ2-2, with D uncertain. The CDR3 contains 16 residues. V dropped 1 base and J dropped 1 base, with 10 bases sitting between them. Germline CDR1 reads SGHVS; CDR2 reads FNYEAQ. The chain's CDR3 is CASSLVVSGNTGELFF. The CDR3 nucleotides read TGTGCCAGCAGCTTAGTCGTATCAGGGAACACCGGGGAGCTGTTTTTT.

The chain combines TRBV29-1 with TRBJ1-1, with D possibly TRBD1 on 6 matching bases. V was cut by 0 bases and J by 9 bases, with 20 bases left in between. The CDR3 has 15 amino acids. The germline V gene encodes CDR1 SQVTM and CDR2 ANQGSEA. CDR3 bases: TGCAGCGTTGAAGATATACAGGGATTTGAGGTAAAAGCTTTCTTT. Its protein is CSVEDIQGFEVKAFF.

This chain uses TRBV11-1 with TRBJ2-7, with 8 bases that match TRBD1. J lost 0 bases, V lost 5 bases, and 6 bases had no gene match. The CDR3 spans 15 residues. The germline V gene encodes CDR1 SGHAT and CDR2 FQDESV (reference sequence). CDR3 protein: CASSPQDRDSYEQYF. The CDR3 region has the DNA TGTGCCAGCAGCCCCCAGGACAGGGACTCCTACGAGCAGTACTTC.